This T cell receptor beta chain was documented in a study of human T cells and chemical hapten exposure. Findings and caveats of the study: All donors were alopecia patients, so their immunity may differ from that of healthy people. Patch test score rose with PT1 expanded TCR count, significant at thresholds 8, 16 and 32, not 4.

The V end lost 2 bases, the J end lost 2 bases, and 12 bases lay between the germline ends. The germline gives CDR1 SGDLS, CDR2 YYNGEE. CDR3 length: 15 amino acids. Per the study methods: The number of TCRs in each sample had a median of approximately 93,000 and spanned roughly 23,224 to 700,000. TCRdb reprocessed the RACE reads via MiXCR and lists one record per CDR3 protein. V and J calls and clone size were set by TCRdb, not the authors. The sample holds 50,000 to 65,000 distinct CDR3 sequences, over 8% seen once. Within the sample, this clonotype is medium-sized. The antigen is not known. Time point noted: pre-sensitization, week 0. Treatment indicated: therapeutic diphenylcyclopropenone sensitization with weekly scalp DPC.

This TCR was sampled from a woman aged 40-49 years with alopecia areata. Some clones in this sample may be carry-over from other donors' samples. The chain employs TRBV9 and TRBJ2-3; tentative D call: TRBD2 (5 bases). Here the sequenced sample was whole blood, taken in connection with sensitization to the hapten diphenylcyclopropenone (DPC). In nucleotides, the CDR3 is TGTGCCAGCAGCGTCGAGGACTTCCTCACAGATACGCAGTATTTT. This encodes CASSVEDFLTDTQYF.